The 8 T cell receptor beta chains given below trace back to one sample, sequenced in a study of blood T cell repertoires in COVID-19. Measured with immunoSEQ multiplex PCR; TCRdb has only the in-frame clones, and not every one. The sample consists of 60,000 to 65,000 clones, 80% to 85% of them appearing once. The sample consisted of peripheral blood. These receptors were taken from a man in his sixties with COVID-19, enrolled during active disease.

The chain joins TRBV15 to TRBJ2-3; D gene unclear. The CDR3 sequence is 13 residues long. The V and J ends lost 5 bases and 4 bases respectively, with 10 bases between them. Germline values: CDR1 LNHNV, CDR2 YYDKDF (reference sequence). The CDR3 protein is CATSPRQPDTQYF. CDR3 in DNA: TGTGCCACCAGCCCCAGGCAACCAGATACGCAGTATTTT.

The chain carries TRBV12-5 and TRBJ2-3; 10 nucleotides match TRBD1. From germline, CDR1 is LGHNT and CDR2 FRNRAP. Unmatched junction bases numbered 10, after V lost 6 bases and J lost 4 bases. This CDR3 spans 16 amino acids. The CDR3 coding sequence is TGTGCTAGTGGCCGTGAACCGACAGGGGGCGCAGATACGCAGTATTTT. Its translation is CASGREPTGGADTQYF. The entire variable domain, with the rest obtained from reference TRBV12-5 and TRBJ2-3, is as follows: DARVTQTPRHKVTEMGQEVTMRCQPILGHNTVFWYRQTMMQGLELLAYFRNRAPLDDSGMPKDRFSAEMPDATLATLKIQPSEPRDSAVYFCASGREPTGGADTQYFGPGTRLTVL.

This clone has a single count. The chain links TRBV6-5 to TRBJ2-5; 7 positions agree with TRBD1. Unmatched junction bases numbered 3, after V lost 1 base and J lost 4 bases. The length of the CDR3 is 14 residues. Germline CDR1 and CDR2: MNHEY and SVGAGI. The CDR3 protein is CASSYYSGGETQYF. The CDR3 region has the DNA TGTGCCAGCAGTTACTATTCAGGGGGAGAGACCCAGTACTTC.

DNA of the CDR3: TGTGCCAGCAGCCAAGGTGGGGGCGTGAACACCGGGGAGCTGTTTTTT. Translated: CASSQGGGVNTGELFF. The chain uses TRBV3-1 (or the pseudogene TRBV3-2) and TRBJ2-2; TRBD1 might be the D (6 bases). CDR3 length: 16 residues. V lost 1 base to trimming and J lost 1 base, with 10 bases between them. The germline CDR1 and CDR2 sequences are LGHDT and YNNKEL (reference sequence).

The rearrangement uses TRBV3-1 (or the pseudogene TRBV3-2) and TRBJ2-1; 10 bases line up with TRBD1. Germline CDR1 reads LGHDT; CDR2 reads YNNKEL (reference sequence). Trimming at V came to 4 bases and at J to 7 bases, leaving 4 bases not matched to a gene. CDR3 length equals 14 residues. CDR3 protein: CASSRGTGENEQFF. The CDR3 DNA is TGTGCCAGCAGCCGGGGGACAGGGGAGAATGAGCAGTTCTTC.

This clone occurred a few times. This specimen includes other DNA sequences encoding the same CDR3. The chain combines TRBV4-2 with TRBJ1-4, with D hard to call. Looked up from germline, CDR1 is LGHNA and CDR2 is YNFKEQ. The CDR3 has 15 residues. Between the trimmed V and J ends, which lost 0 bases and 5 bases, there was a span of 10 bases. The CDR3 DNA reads TGTGCCAGCAGCCAAGAGAGGCGTACAAATGAAAAACTGTTTTTT. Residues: CASSQERRTNEKLFF.

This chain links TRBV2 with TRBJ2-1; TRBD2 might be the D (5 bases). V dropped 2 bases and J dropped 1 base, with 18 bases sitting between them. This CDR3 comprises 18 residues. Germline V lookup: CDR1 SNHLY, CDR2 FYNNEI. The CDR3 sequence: CASSERFSRWESYNEQFF. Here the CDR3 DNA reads TGTGCCAGCAGTGAAAGGTTCTCTCGGTGGGAGTCCTACAATGAGCAGTTCTTC.

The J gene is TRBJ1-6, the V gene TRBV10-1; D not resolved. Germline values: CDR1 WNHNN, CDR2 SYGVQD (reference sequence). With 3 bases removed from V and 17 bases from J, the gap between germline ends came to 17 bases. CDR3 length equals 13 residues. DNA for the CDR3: TGCGCCAGCAGTGACTCCCGTGGATCGAGGGTCCACTTT. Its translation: CASSDSRGSRVHF.